Listed below are T cell receptor beta chains from one sample, sequenced in a study of OX40 agonist ivuxolimab in advanced cancers. TCRdb keeps only in-frame clones here, not all; method: immunoSEQ multiplex PCR. The data hold roughly 75,000 clones, with more than 80% observed a single time. The input for sequencing was CD4+ or CD8+ T cells sorted from blood, taken in a trial of the OX40 agonist ivuxolimab. The receptors derive from an adult with an advanced solid tumor such as melanoma, head and neck, liver or kidney cancer. Each CDR3 is given with its conserved first and last residue. The D gene is left open where the match is weak. Not every row has a clone size; where given, it reads once, few, many or a size class.

>-|TRBV6-5|TRBJ2-3|-
CASSSRGDTQYF
TGTGCCAGCAGCTCCAGGGGAGATACGCAGTATTTT
>-|TRBV2|TRBJ2-5|-
CASSGHMDVETQYF
TGTGCCAGCAGCGGACATATGGATGTGGAGACCCAGTACTTC
>TRBD1|TRBV4-2|TRBJ2-2|-
CASSPIDRADGTGELFF
TGTGCCAGCAGCCCTATTGACAGGGCGGATGGCACCGGGGAGCTGTTTTTT
>-|TRBV11-2|TRBJ1-2|-
CASSFGSGTPYGYTF
TGTGCCAGCAGCTTCGGATCCGGGACACCATATGGCTACACCTTC
>TRBD1|TRBV30|TRBJ2-7|-
CAWGTGDYEQYF
TGTGCCTGGGGGACAGGGGACTACGAGCAGTACTTC
>TRBD1|TRBV28|TRBJ2-7|-
CASSSGGQGTYEQYF
TGTGCCAGCAGTTCCGGGGGACAGGGAACCTACGAGCAGTACTTC
>TRBD2|TRBV28|TRBJ2-7|-
CASSFSGGGYEQYF
TGTGCCAGCAGTTTCAGCGGGGGTGGATACGAGCAGTACTTC
>-|TRBV19|TRBJ2-3|once
CASSIDVATQYF
TGTGCCAGTAGTATAGATGTTGCTACGCAGTATTTT
>TRBD1|TRBV25-1|TRBJ1-1|-
CASSVRDRVNTEAFF
TGTGCCAGCAGTGTCCGGGACAGGGTTAACACTGAAGCTTTCTTT
>-|TRBV10-3|TRBJ1-5|-
CAISRGENQPQHF
TGTGCCATCAGCCGCGGCGAGAATCAGCCCCAGCATTTT
>TRBD1|TRBV19|TRBJ2-2|-
CASRGDRGNRGTGELFF
TGTGCCAGTAGGGGGGACAGGGGTAATCGAGGCACCGGGGAGCTGTTTTTT
>-|TRBV19|TRBJ2-3|-
CASSIDFGQIDTQYF
TGTGCCAGTAGTATAGATTTCGGACAGATCGATACGCAGTATTTT
>-|TRBV19|TRBJ1-1|-
CASSIDPSNTEAFF
TGTGCCAGTAGTATAGATCCGTCGAACACTGAAGCTTTCTTT
>TRBD1|TRBV5-1|TRBJ2-7|-
CASSPNDRVHEQYF
TGCGCCAGCAGCCCCAACGACAGGGTACACGAGCAGTACTTC
>-|TRBV14|TRBJ2-5|-
CASSRQQETQYF
TGTGCCAGCAGCCGCCAACAAGAGACCCAGTACTTC